The subject of this entry is one T cell receptor beta chain. Here immunoSEQ multiplex PCR was the method, and the copy in TCRdb shows in-frame clones only, minus some. The repertoire table contains 9,000 to 10,000 clones. This record comes from a study of synovial regulatory T cells in juvenile arthritis. This CDR3 is 12 amino acids long. No DNA was logged. Germline V gives CDR1 MDHEN, CDR2 SYDVKM. The chain joins TRBV28 to TRBJ2-7. This receptor was obtained from a donor aged 2-30 years with juvenile idiopathic arthritis. Sequenced input: Treg cells from blood. Regarding subset: remaining (HLA-DR-negative) circulating blood Treg cells. The chain's CDR3 is CASSRGFYEQYF.